A single TCR beta chain is shown here with its context. The entry originates in a study of blood T cell repertoires in COVID-19. Background on the study: The United States, Italy and Spain provided the acute and convalescent COVID-19 samples. PBMCs, B-cell-depleted T cells, or T cells were the source of the cDNA or gDNA that made up the material.

V lost 6 bases and J lost 2; bases outside the gene matches: 3. The CDR3 spans 15 residues. Germline CDR1 SNHLY, CDR2 FYNNEI. Original processing notes: Estimates of nucleated cell counts were drawn from the amplification of reference gene primers. Method: immunoSEQ multiplex PCR; TCRdb's copy keeps in-frame clones and lacks some. Clonal size and the V and J genes are those of that table, whereas D and trimming came from the DNA. The repertoire holds almost 100,000 clones, with about 89% as singletons. The V gene is TRBV2, the J gene TRBJ2-3; the match to TRBD2 covers 12 bases. The TCR originated in a man aged 50-60 years with acute or convalescent COVID-19. Material for sequencing was peripheral blood. CDR3 protein: CASRTSGRNTDTQYF. CDR3 sequence (DNA): TGTGCCAGCAGAACTAGCGGGAGGAACACAGATACGCAGTATTTT. The full variable domain, with the rest looked up from reference TRBV2 and TRBJ2-3, is EPEVTQTPSHQVTQMGQEVILRCVPISNHLYFYWYRQILGQKVEFLVSFYNNEISEKSEIFDDQFSVERPDGSNFTLKIRSTKLEDSAMYFCASRTSGRNTDTQYFGPGTRLTVL.